One and the same sample provided the 19 T cell receptor beta chains below, sequenced in a study of beta chain features in type 1 diabetes. Since all of the isolated RNA was reverse transcribed, expressed TCRB transcripts were what got sequenced. Assay used: immunoSEQ multiplex PCR; TCRdb lists only in-frame clones, some missing. The sample has just over 600,000 clones; around 16% are singletons. The sample consisted of naive CD4+ T cells from blood. The receptors here all came from a man in his late teens or twenties in good health.

The V gene is TRBV14, the J gene TRBJ1-6; D is unresolved. Between the trimmed V and J ends, which lost 1 base and 5 bases, there was a span of 12 bases. The CDR3 is 16 amino acids. Germline assignment: CDR1 SGHDN and CDR2 FVKESK. DNA for the CDR3: TGTGCCAGCAGCCAAGCGGGATGGTACCATAATTCACCCCTCCACTTT. This gives the protein CASSQAGWYHNSPLHF.

Note on this clone: Within the sample, other DNA sequences also encode this same CDR3. The genes are TRBV28 and TRBJ1-2; TRBD1 is a possible D gene (5 bases). The length of the CDR3 is 14 residues. Trimming shortened V by 3 bases and J by 4 bases, and 12 bases separated the two germline ends. Looked up from germline, CDR1 is MDHEN and CDR2 is SYDVKM. This CDR3 reads CASSLGQGVYGYTF. Written as DNA, the CDR3 is TGTGCCAGCAGTTTGGGCCAGGGAGTCTATGGCTACACCTTC.

This sequence joins TRBV19 and TRBJ1-2; D call uncertain. The V end lost 5 bases, the J end lost 6 bases, and 7 bases lay between the germline ends. The CDR3 consists of 11 residues. The germline CDR1 and CDR2 sequences are LNHDA and SQIVND (reference sequence). The CDR3 loop is CASSVANGYTF. The CDR3 DNA reads as TGTGCCAGTAGTGTGGCTAATGGCTACACCTTC.

This chain joins TRBV28 and TRBJ2-2; D might be TRBD1 (5 bases). V was pared by 2 bases and J by 2 bases, with 15 bases between. The CDR3 is made up of 17 amino acids. CDR1 and CDR2 from the germline V gene are MDHEN and SYDVKM. The CDR3 loop reads CASSLRATARNTGELFF. The CDR3, as DNA: TGTGCCAGCAGTTTACGGGCGACAGCCCGAAACACCGGGGAGCTGTTTTTT.

This clone was seen a few times. The chain employs TRBV4-1 and TRBJ2-5; TRBD1 aligns across 9 bases. CDR3 length: 17 amino acids. CDR1 is MGHRA, CDR2 YSYEKL, per germline. Trimming removed 3 bases from V and 8 bases from J; junction bases left unmatched: 16. CDR3 bases: TGCGCCAGCAGCCAGGATCCCCGAACAGGGGGCGGAAGAACCCAGTACTTC. As protein: CASSQDPRTGGGRTQYF.

This clone was detected only a few times. The chain couples TRBV2 to TRBJ1-1; D call uncertain. Germline V gives CDR1 SNHLY, CDR2 FYNNEI. Trimming cost V 10 bases and J 2 bases, with 20 bases left between them. CDR3 size: 15 residues. The CDR3 here is CANSIESSPNTEAFF. For the CDR3, the DNA is TGTGCCAACAGCATAGAATCATCCCCTAACACTGAAGCTTTCTTT.

Only one count was recorded for this clone. The J gene is TRBJ1-5, the V gene TRBV2, with D possibly matching TRBD1 (5 bases). The CDR3 has 13 amino acids. Looked up from germline, CDR1 is SNHLY and CDR2 is FYNNEI. V gave up 8 bases and J gave up 9 bases, with 17 bases separating them. The CDR3, as DNA: TGTGCCAGCGGGGGAGGGGCGGTAGGGCCCCAGCATTTT. Its protein is CASGGGAVGPQHF.

This chain connects TRBV7-3 to TRBJ2-7; 11 bases line up with TRBD1. In germline, CDR1 is SGHTA, CDR2 FQGTGA. This CDR3 comprises 14 residues. V lost 4 bases, J lost 6 bases, and 5 bases stayed unmatched. The CDR3 nucleotides are TGTGCCAGCAGCTCCCCGGACAGGGGGCGCGAGCAGTACTTC. Amino acid sequence: CASSSPDRGREQYF.

The rearrangement joins TRBV27 to TRBJ1-5, with TRBD1 as a possible D gene (6 bases). The CDR3 is 15 amino acids. CDR1 is MNHEY and CDR2 is SMNVEV in the germline V gene (reference sequence). V was cut by 2 bases and J by 7 bases, with 15 bases left in between. DNA for the CDR3: TGTGCCAGCAGTTTAGGGCCAGGGGTTGGGCAGCCCCAGCATTTT. Translation: CASSLGPGVGQPQHF.

The chain has TRBV27 and TRBJ2-5; D possibly matches TRBD1 or TRBD2 (6 bases each). Trimming cost V 4 bases and J 5 bases, with 17 bases left between them. Germline V gives CDR1 MNHEY, CDR2 SMNVEV (reference sequence). CDR3 length: 15 residues. The CDR3 here is CASSSGAGRSETQYF. The CDR3 DNA sequence: TGTGCCAGCAGTTCAGGGGCGGGGAGGTCTGAGACCCAGTACTTC.

This chain connects TRBV7-9 to TRBJ2-3; 12 bases align to TRBD2. The CDR3 runs to 16 residues. The V and J ends lost 3 bases and 3 bases, in that order; junction bases with no gene match: 4. The V gene's germline CDR1 is SEHNR and CDR2 FQNEAQ (reference sequence). The CDR3 coding sequence is TGTGCCAGCAGCTTGTCTAGCGGGAGGGGGACAGATACGCAGTATTTT. Translating it yields CASSLSSGRGTDTQYF.

The chain has TRBV5-1 and TRBJ2-3, with 11 bases matching TRBD2. Germline CDR1 is SGHRS and CDR2 is YFSETQ. The V gene end was trimmed by 0 bases and the J gene end by 6 bases; junction bases not matched to a gene: 9. The CDR3 has 17 residues. DNA for the CDR3: TGCGCCAGCAGCTTGGTAGTAGCGGGAGGGCCGAGGGATACGCAGTATTTT. It codes for CASSLVVAGGPRDTQYF.

V gene TRBV6-1 combines with J gene TRBJ1-1; D ambiguous. The CDR3 runs to 14 residues. The germline CDR1 and CDR2 sequences are MNHNS and SASEGT. V dropped 3 bases and J dropped 1 base, with 9 bases sitting between them. The CDR3: CASSDRQTNTEAFF. For the CDR3, the DNA is TGTGCCAGCAGTGACCGGCAGACGAACACTGAAGCTTTCTTT.

This clone turned up a few times. This rearrangement joins TRBV19 to TRBJ1-1; possible D gene TRBD1, 5 bases. Germline values: CDR1 LNHDA, CDR2 SQIVND (reference sequence). This CDR3 has 13 residues. V lost 7 bases to trimming and J lost 5 bases, with 14 bases between them. The CDR3 region is CASTTWWGTEAFF. The DNA for the CDR3 is TGTGCCAGTACCACCTGGTGGGGGACTGAAGCTTTCTTT.

The sample holds a few counts of this clone. The chain combines TRBV18 with TRBJ2-5; D is unclear. Germline V gene sequence: CDR1 KGHSH, CDR2 LQKENI. The CDR3 covers 15 residues. V lost 3 bases and J 7 bases, leaving 18 bases between the germline ends. This CDR3 reads CASSPGQEDRGTQYF. In DNA form, the CDR3 reads TGTGCCAGCTCACCGGGTCAGGAAGACCGCGGGACCCAGTACTTC.

The chain has TRBV27 and TRBJ2-7; no definite D call. The CDR3 extends over 14 amino acids. Trimming took 8 bases from V and 1 from J, leaving 15 bases between them. CDR1 and CDR2 from the germline V gene are MNHEY and SMNVEV (reference sequence). The CDR3 sequence: CASRRQGLSYEQYF. For the CDR3, the DNA is TGTGCCAGCCGTCGTCAAGGGTTGTCCTACGAGCAGTACTTC.

The chain has TRBV5-4 and TRBJ2-7; D remains ambiguous. V lost 2 bases and J 0 bases, leaving 12 bases between the germline ends. Germline CDR1 reads SGHNT; CDR2 reads YYREEE (reference sequence). The CDR3 is 15 amino acids. The CDR3 is CASSFGQLSSYEQYF. CDR3 in DNA: TGTGCCAGCAGCTTTGGGCAGCTGAGCTCCTACGAGCAGTACTTC.

A few counts support this clone. The chain recombines TRBV6-1 with TRBJ2-5, with D unresolved. The germline V gene has CDR1 MNHNS and CDR2 SASEGT. The germline V and J ends were trimmed by 2 bases and 2 bases, with 24 bases remaining between them. The CDR3 totals 19 residues. CDR3 protein: CASSERLGSHPRSQETQYF. CDR3 sequence (DNA): TGTGCCAGCAGTGAAAGGCTTGGGTCCCACCCCCGGTCACAAGAGACCCAGTACTTC.

This clone showed up just a few times. The chain is built from TRBV7-9 and TRBJ1-1; 7 bases map to TRBD1. With V trimmed by 5 bases and J by 4 bases, 4 bases remained unmatched. Germline CDR1 SEHNR, CDR2 FQNEAQ (reference sequence). The CDR3 spans 13 residues. CDR3 coding DNA: TGTGCCAGCAGCGCCCAGGGGGGCACTGAAGCTTTCTTT. It yields the protein CASSAQGGTEAFF.